These 15 T cell receptor beta chains share one sample of origin, sequenced in a study of blood T cell repertoires in COVID-19. Data came from immunoSEQ multiplex PCR; TCRdb stores just in-frame clones and leaves some out. The table records hundreds of thousands of clones, more than 80% of them present only once. The sample consisted of peripheral blood. The receptors shown here come from a woman aged 30 to 39 with active or convalescent COVID-19.

This clone was detected only once. This chain links TRBV29-1 with TRBJ2-1; no clear D. From germline, CDR1 is SQVTM and CDR2 ANQGSEA. The CDR3 is 11 residues long. V gave up 2 bases and J gave up 7 bases, with 6 bases separating them. In nucleotides, the CDR3 is TGCAGCGTTGAAATTCTAAATGAGCAGTTCTTC. Translation: CSVEILNEQFF.

This sequence joins TRBV19 and TRBJ2-1, with D maybe TRBD1 (6 bases). V was shortened by 5 bases and J by 8 bases, with 22 bases between the two germline ends. CDR3 length: 16 residues. Germline V gives CDR1 LNHDA, CDR2 SQIVND (reference sequence). This CDR3 is CASSFSAGAPRDEQFF. The CDR3 coding sequence is TGTGCCAGTAGTTTCTCCGCAGGGGCCCCCCGGGATGAGCAGTTCTTC.

J is TRBJ2-3 and V is TRBV9, with a possible D match to TRBD2 (6 bases). This CDR3 spans 16 amino acids. Germline CDR1 reads SGDLS; CDR2 reads YYNGEE. Trimming removed 0 bases at V and 2 bases at J, with 13 bases between. CDR3 sequence: CASSVDGGPATDTQYF. The DNA for the CDR3 is TGTGCCAGCAGCGTAGATGGAGGGCCGGCCACAGATACGCAGTATTTT.

The V call is TRBV29-1, the J call TRBJ1-2; 11 bases align to TRBD1. Trimming cost V 7 bases and J 7 bases; bases outside gene matches: 11. Germline assignment: CDR1 SQVTM and CDR2 ANQGSEA. The CDR3 runs to 14 residues. CDR3 nucleotide sequence: TGCAGCGGGATAGGGACAGGGGGGAAAGGTGGCTACACCTTC. This gives the protein CSGIGTGGKGGYTF.

This clone was picked up a small number of times. J is TRBJ2-1 and V is TRBV7-2, with D possibly being TRBD2 (6 bases). Germline V gene data show CDR1 as SGHTA and CDR2 as FQGNSA. Trimming stripped 5 bases from V and 3 bases from J, with 26 bases between. The CDR3 spans 19 residues. CDR3 loop: CASSHGKGTSVSIYNEQFF. In nucleotides, the CDR3 is TGTGCCAGCAGCCACGGGAAGGGGACTTCAGTCTCTATCTACAATGAGCAGTTCTTC.

This clone was counted a single time. The chain has TRBV13 and TRBJ1-2, with a possible D match to TRBD1 (5 bases). CDR1 is PRHDT, CDR2 FYEKMQ, per germline (reference sequence). This CDR3 comprises 16 residues. Trimming stripped 5 bases from V and 0 bases from J, with 16 bases between. The DNA for the CDR3 is TGTGCCAGCAGCCAGGGTGGGGTTTCGTCTAACTATGGCTACACCTTC. This encodes CASSQGGVSSNYGYTF. The full variable domain, in which reference TRBV13 and TRBJ1-2 provide the parts outside the CDR3, is AAGVIQSPRHLIKEKRETATLKCYPIPRHDTVYWYQQGPGQDPQFLISFYEKMQSDKGSIPDRFSAQQFSDYHSELNMSSLELGDSALYFCASSQGGVSSNYGYTFGSGTRLTVV.

The chain combines TRBV25-1 with TRBJ1-1; 9 nucleotides agree with TRBD1. Per the germline V gene, CDR1 is MGHDK and CDR2 is SYGVNS. The CDR3 has 13 amino acids. The trim removed 5 bases at V and 4 bases at J, leaving 2 bases unmatched. The CDR3 nucleotides are TGTGCCAGCAGTCACAGGGGGCTCACTGAAGCTTTCTTT. Its translation: CASSHRGLTEAFF.

The chain uses TRBV21-1 and TRBJ2-7; TRBD1 was called by the table and not checked on the DNA. TRBV21-1 is a pseudogene segment. This CDR3 has 15 amino acids. CDR3 sequence reads: CALKMERDRSYEQYF. Here the CDR3 DNA reads TGTGCCCTTAAAATGGAGCGGGACAGGTCCTACGAGCAGTACTTC.

The CDR3 loop is CASSNTISSTNEKLFF. The DNA for the CDR3 is TGCGCCAGCAGCAACACGATTTCCTCAACTAATGAAAAACTGTTTTTT. This sequence joins TRBV5-1 and TRBJ1-4; no firm D call. The CDR3 covers 16 residues. Germline-derived CDR1 and CDR2 are SGHRS and YFSETQ. Trimming left V 4 bases short and J 0 bases short, with 13 bases between.

V gene TRBV2 combines with J gene TRBJ2-3, with D possibly TRBD1 on 6 matching bases. Trimming took off 4 bases at V and 0 bases at J, with 11 bases between the two ends. Germline V gene data show CDR1 as SNHLY and CDR2 as FYNNEI. This CDR3 is 15 amino acids long. This CDR3 reads CASSAGAQSTDTQYF. The CDR3 DNA is TGTGCCAGCAGTGCAGGGGCCCAAAGCACAGATACGCAGTATTTT. Filled out from reference TRBV2 and TRBJ2-3, the complete variable domain reads EPEVTQTPSHQVTQMGQEVILRCVPISNHLYFYWYRQILGQKVEFLVSFYNNEISEKSEIFDDQFSVERPDGSNFTLKIRSTKLEDSAMYFCASSAGAQSTDTQYFGPGTRLTVL.

The gene calls are TRBV6-5 and TRBJ2-5, with a weak D call TRBD1 (6 bases). This CDR3 is built from 13 residues. Germline CDR1 MNHEY, CDR2 SVGAGI. The germline V and J ends were trimmed by 5 bases and 3 bases, with 10 bases remaining between them. In DNA, the CDR3 is TGTGCCAGCAGTAGCCGGGACAAAGAGACCCAGTACTTC. Translating it yields CASSSRDKETQYF.

The chain employs TRBV3-1 (or the pseudogene TRBV3-2) and TRBJ2-7; D is unresolved. Trimming pared 0 bases from V and 0 bases from J, leaving 9 bases between. CDR3 length: 15 amino acids. Looked up from germline, CDR1 is LGHDT and CDR2 is YNNKEL (reference sequence). CDR3 region: CASSQDGVSSYEQYF. The CDR3 DNA is TGTGCCAGCAGCCAAGATGGAGTTAGCTCCTACGAGCAGTACTTC.

The chain combines TRBV6-5 with TRBJ1-5; D not resolved. The ends were cut back, 10 bases at V and 4 bases at J, with 14 bases in the middle. The CDR3 loop spans 13 amino acids. Germline values: CDR1 MNHEY, CDR2 SVGAGI. CDR3 protein: CATIDRWNQPQHF. CDR3 in DNA: TGTGCCACCATCGATAGATGGAATCAGCCCCAGCATTTT.

The chain couples TRBV19 to TRBJ2-7; no definite D call. CDR1 LNHDA and CDR2 SQIVND come from the germline V gene (reference sequence). The CDR3 runs 15 residues. The germline V and J ends were trimmed by 0 bases and 2 bases, with 11 bases remaining between them. The CDR3, as DNA: TGTGCCAGTAGTATAGATCTTGGCGACACCTACGAGCAGTACTTC. This translates into CASSIDLGDTYEQYF.

This clone was counted once. The chain combines TRBV18 with TRBJ1-2; tentatively, D is TRBD1 (5 bases). The CDR3 sequence is 15 residues long. Trimming pared 3 bases from V and 0 bases from J, leaving 11 bases between. Germline V CDR1 and CDR2: KGHSH, LQKENI. DNA for the CDR3: TGTGCCAGCTCACCGGAGGGGTCGGCTAACTATGGCTACACCTTC. Translation: CASSPEGSANYGYTF.